This entry lists 5 T cell receptor beta chains sequenced from one sample in a study of human T cells and chemical hapten exposure. The time point here: patch test 1, 2 weeks after DPC sensitization. Treatment defined: therapeutic diphenylcyclopropenone sensitization with weekly scalp DPC. TCRdb reanalysed the RACE reads using MiXCR and keeps one entry per CDR3 protein. This table has some 190,000 distinct CDR3 sequences, 20% to 25% appearing once. The starting material was whole blood, obtained in connection with sensitization to the hapten diphenylcyclopropenone (DPC). These receptors originate from a woman aged 45-65 years with alopecia areata. Some clones in this sample may be carry-over from other donors' samples.

Points on this clonotype: The junction departs from germline at one end; a sequencing error may be responsible. The V and J genes are TRBV12-3 or TRBV12-4 and TRBJ2-7; D uncertain. The CDR3 contains 12 residues. The CDR3 nucleotides read TGTGCCAGCAGACTAACCTCCAACGAGCAGTACTTC. The encoded protein is CASRLTSNEQYF.

This clonotype was recorded a few times. The chain links TRBV6-2 or TRBV6-3 to TRBJ2-7; D not resolved. CDR3 length: 12 amino acids. V was trimmed by 6 bases and J by 3 bases, leaving 9 bases between them. CDR1 and CDR2 (germline): MNHEY, SVGEGT. The DNA of the CDR3 is TGTGCCAGCAGCCCACCCGACTACGAGCAGTACTTC. It specifies CASSPPDYEQYF.

The V gene is TRBV5-4, the J gene TRBJ2-7, with 8 bases fitting TRBD2. Germline assignment: CDR1 SGHNT and CDR2 YYREEE (reference sequence). The ends lost 1 base at V and 1 base at J; junction bases unmatched: 4. The CDR3 has 15 residues. This chain's CDR3 is CASSLFSSGSYEQYF. Here the CDR3 DNA reads TGTGCCAGCAGCTTGTTCTCTAGCGGGTCCTACGAGCAGTACTTC.

The genes are TRBV20-1 and TRBJ2-7; possible D gene TRBD1, 6 bases. The CDR3 extends over 12 amino acids. The germline V gene has CDR1 DFQATT and CDR2 SNEGSKA (reference sequence). V lost 6 bases and J lost 1, with 10 bases in between. CDR3 loop: CSARGASYEQYF. In DNA form, the CDR3 reads TGCAGTGCCAGGGGAGCGTCCTACGAGCAGTACTTC.

This clonotype was picked up a small number of times. The V call is TRBV5-5, the J call TRBJ2-2; D possibly corresponds to TRBD1 (6 bases). There are 15 residues in the CDR3. CDR1 is SGHKS, CDR2 YYEKEE, per germline (reference sequence). V shed 0 bases and J shed 5 bases, with 11 bases lying between them. The CDR3 protein is CASSLDRVRTGELFF. DNA of the CDR3: TGTGCCAGCAGCTTGGACAGGGTTCGGACCGGGGAGCTGTTTTTT. Full variable domain (remainder filled in from reference TRBV5-5 and TRBJ2-2): DAGVTQSPTHLIKTRGQQVTLRCSPISGHKSVSWYQQVLGQGPQFIFQYYEKEERGRGNFPDRFSARQFPNYSSELNVNALLLGDSALYLCASSLDRVRTGELFFGEGSRLTVL.